The next 32 T cell receptor beta chains were all read from a single sample in a study of blood T cell repertoires in COVID-19. Libraries were prepared by immunoSEQ multiplex PCR; TCRdb keeps only in-frame clonotypes and omits some of them. Counted here are 110,000 to 150,000 clones, approximately 90% occurring once; the ten biggest clones make up 11%. Sample: peripheral blood. Receptors originate from a woman at least 80 years old with acute or convalescent COVID-19.

The chain recombines TRBV10-3 with TRBJ2-2; D unclear. Looked up from germline, CDR1 is ENHRY and CDR2 is SYGVKD. The CDR3 covers 17 residues. The V and J ends lost 2 bases and 2 bases respectively, with 15 bases between them. CDR3: CAISEEMRPKNTGELFF. The CDR3 nucleotides read TGTGCCATCAGTGAGGAAATGAGGCCGAAAAACACCGGGGAGCTGTTTTTT.

The CDR3 region is CSASRSPDSGVYGYTF. For the CDR3, the DNA is TGCAGTGCTAGTAGGTCCCCTGACTCCGGGGTCTATGGCTACACCTTC. The genes are TRBV20-1 and TRBJ1-2; D remains unclear. The CDR3 has 16 amino acids. Germline V CDR1 and CDR2: DFQATT, SNEGSKA (reference sequence). With 3 bases removed from V and 4 bases from J, the gap between germline ends came to 21 bases.

The genes are TRBV4-1 and TRBJ1-2; unclear D gene. V was clipped by 1 base and J by 4 bases, with 4 bases between them. Germline assignment: CDR1 MGHRA and CDR2 YSYEKL. The CDR3 loop spans 12 amino acids. The CDR3 is CASSQASYGYTF. DNA of the CDR3: TGCGCCAGCAGCCAAGCTTCCTATGGCTACACCTTC.

This clone was found once. The genes are TRBV9 and TRBJ1-5; no reliable D call. With 6 bases removed from V and 0 bases from J, the gap between germline ends came to 19 bases. Germline assignment: CDR1 SGDLS and CDR2 YYNGEE. The CDR3 is 17 amino acids. CDR3 DNA: TGTGCCAGCACCGTGCGCGGCGGTAAGAATAGCAATCAGCCCCAGCATTTT. Translated: CASTVRGGKNSNQPQHF.

This chain joins TRBV3-1 (or the pseudogene TRBV3-2) and TRBJ1-2; D gene unclear. With 4 bases removed from V and 3 bases from J, the gap between germline ends came to 6 bases. The germline V gene has CDR1 LGHDT and CDR2 YNNKEL (reference sequence). The CDR3 loop spans 12 amino acids. In DNA, the CDR3 is TGTGCCAGCAGCCTGCGGGACTATGGCTACACCTTC. Translation: CASSLRDYGYTF.

V and J are TRBV24-1 and TRBJ2-5; 8 bases fit TRBD1. Germline-derived CDR1 and CDR2 are KGHDR and SFDVKD. The trim removed 8 bases at V and 5 bases at J, leaving 9 bases unmatched. The length of the CDR3 is 14 residues. In DNA, the CDR3 is TGTGCCACCACCCCCGGAGGACAGGGTGAGACCCAGTACTTC. This translates into CATTPGGQGETQYF.

The chain uses TRBV5-1 and TRBJ1-2; no definite D call. Trimming took off 3 bases at V and 8 bases at J, with 11 bases between the two ends. The CDR3 has 12 residues. The V gene's germline CDR1 is SGHRS and CDR2 YFSETQ. The CDR3 protein is CASSYERIGYTF. The CDR3 DNA is TGCGCCAGCAGCTACGAGCGTATAGGCTACACCTTC.

The J gene is TRBJ1-3, the V gene TRBV6-5, with 7 bases fitting TRBD1. The CDR3 has 14 residues. Germline values: CDR1 MNHEY, CDR2 SVGAGI. Germline trimming cut 6 bases from V and 3 bases from J; bases unmatched to any gene: 5. This CDR3 reads CASREGAGGNTIYF. The CDR3 nucleotides read TGTGCCAGCAGGGAGGGGGCAGGTGGAAACACCATATATTTT.

The V call is TRBV7-2, the J call TRBJ2-3, with D possibly being TRBD2 (5 bases). The germline V and J ends were trimmed by 5 bases and 2 bases, with 14 bases remaining between them. Germline V gene data show CDR1 as SGHTA and CDR2 as FQGNSA. The CDR3 covers 15 residues. The CDR3 sequence is CASSLDSGYTDTQYF. CDR3 DNA: TGTGCCAGCAGCCTGGATTCGGGGTACACAGATACGCAGTATTTT.

The chain combines TRBV5-4 with TRBJ2-3; TRBD2 aligns across 9 bases. In germline, CDR1 is SGHNT, CDR2 YYREEE (reference sequence). Trimming took 1 base from V and 2 from J; bases not matched to a gene: 8. This CDR3 has 17 amino acids. The CDR3 spells CASSLKVSGGSTDTQYF. The CDR3 DNA sequence: TGTGCCAGCAGCTTGAAAGTAAGCGGGGGGTCCACAGATACGCAGTATTTT. Full variable domain (rest looked up from reference TRBV5-4 and TRBJ2-3): ETGVTQSPTHLIKTRGQQVTLRCSSQSGHNTVSWYQQALGQGPQFIFQYYREEENGRGNFPPRFSGLQFPNYSSELNVNALELDDSALYLCASSLKVSGGSTDTQYFGPGTRLTVL.

The rearrangement joins TRBV19 to TRBJ1-5, with 7 positions matching TRBD1. Germline V CDR1 and CDR2: LNHDA, SQIVND (reference sequence). V was clipped by 1 base and J by 4 bases; unmatched bases: 13. CDR3 length: 18 amino acids. CDR3 amino acids: CASSIGYRPGTENQPQHF. The CDR3 nucleotides read TGTGCCAGTAGTATAGGTTACCGACCCGGGACAGAGAATCAGCCCCAGCATTTT. The whole variable domain, filled in from reference TRBV19 and TRBJ1-5, reads DGGITQSPKYLFRKEGQNVTLSCEQNLNHDAMYWYRQDPGQGLRLIYYSQIVNDFQKGDIAEGYSVSREKKESFPLTVTSAQKNPTAFYLCASSIGYRPGTENQPQHFGDGTRLSIL.

The J gene is TRBJ1-2, the V gene TRBV27; 7 nucleotides align to TRBD1. Trimming cost V 2 bases and J 8 bases; bases outside gene matches: 8. This CDR3 comprises 14 residues. Germline CDR1 reads MNHEY; CDR2 reads SMNVEV (reference sequence). In DNA, the CDR3 is TGTGCCAGCAGTTTAAAAGACAGGGCAGAGGGCTACACCTTC. The encoded protein is CASSLKDRAEGYTF.

The sample holds one count of this clone. The V and J genes are TRBV6-6 and TRBJ1-6, with 9 bases that match TRBD1. The V segment lost 2 bases and the J segment 6 bases; nucleotides outside the gene matches: 5. Germline CDR1 reads MNHNY; CDR2 reads SVGAGI (reference sequence). CDR3 length: 16 residues. The CDR3 spells CASSYVQGAGNSPLHF. DNA for the CDR3: TGTGCCAGCAGTTACGTACAGGGGGCAGGTAATTCACCCCTCCACTTT.

The chain recombines TRBV14 with TRBJ2-1; 8 nucleotides line up with TRBD1. The CDR3 spans 14 residues. The V gene's germline CDR1 is SGHDN and CDR2 FVKESK. J lost 2 bases, V lost 6 bases, and 3 bases had no gene match. This CDR3 is CASRRTGPYNEQFF. The CDR3 nucleotides read TGTGCCAGCAGACGGACAGGGCCCTACAATGAGCAGTTCTTC.

The CDR3 loop reads CASSPPGQGNTEAFF. DNA of the CDR3: TGTGCCAGCAGCCCCCCGGGACAGGGGAACACTGAAGCTTTCTTT. This sequence joins TRBV7-9 and TRBJ1-1; 9 bases match TRBD1. The V segment lost 5 bases and the J segment 1 base; nucleotides outside the gene matches: 5. From germline, CDR1 is SEHNR and CDR2 FQNEAQ (reference sequence). This CDR3 is built from 15 residues.

This chain joins TRBV3-1 (or the pseudogene TRBV3-2) and TRBJ1-1; 7 bases match TRBD1. The V gene end was trimmed by 4 bases and the J gene end by 5 bases; junction bases not matched to a gene: 10. CDR3 length: 15 amino acids. From germline, CDR1 is LGHDT and CDR2 YNNKEL (reference sequence). CDR3 coding DNA: TGTGCCAGCAGCCCCTACGAGGGGGCAGGGACTGAAGCTTTCTTT. Amino acids: CASSPYEGAGTEAFF.

V and J are TRBV19 and TRBJ1-5; 7 bases are shared with TRBD1. With 3 bases clipped from V and 6 bases from J, the junction kept 5 bases outside the gene matches. Germline V lookup: CDR1 LNHDA, CDR2 SQIVND (reference sequence). This CDR3 has 14 residues. The DNA for the CDR3 is TGTGCCAGTAGTATGTCAGGGGGTGGTCAGCCCCAGCATTTT. It encodes CASSMSGGGQPQHF.

This clone showed up just a few times. The rearrangement joins TRBV9 to TRBJ2-7; D uncertain. CDR3 size: 12 residues. The V gene lost 1 base and the J gene lost 6 bases, with 8 bases spanning the gap. Germline V gives CDR1 SGDLS, CDR2 YYNGEE. The DNA of the CDR3 is TGTGCCAGCAGCGTATCCCTCGGCGAGCAGTACTTC. Translating gives CASSVSLGEQYF. Full variable domain (outside the CDR3, taken from reference TRBV9 and TRBJ2-7): DSGVTQTPKHLITATGQRVTLRCSPRSGDLSVYWYQQSLDQGLQFLIQYYNGEERAKGNILERFSAQQFPDLHSELNLSSLELGDSALYFCASSVSLGEQYFGPGTRLTVT.

The chain has TRBV7-2 and TRBJ1-5; D is uncertain. The CDR3 is 13 residues long. Trimming removed 4 bases from V and 7 bases from J, with 11 bases in between. CDR1 is SGHTA and CDR2 is FQGNSA in the germline V gene. The CDR3 region is CASSSTTGQPQHF. The CDR3 nucleotides read TGTGCCAGCAGCTCCACTACGGGGCAGCCCCAGCATTTT. Based on the CDR3 plus reference TRBV7-2 and TRBJ1-5, the full variable domain is GAGVSQSPSNKVTEKGKDVELRCDPISGHTALYWYRQSLGQGLEFLIYFQGNSAPDKSGLPSDRFSAERTGGSVSTLTIQRTQQEDSAVYLCASSSTTGQPQHFGDGTRLSIL.

V usage is TRBV19 and J usage is TRBJ2-1, with D maybe TRBD2 (5 bases). Deletions cut 10 bases from V and 4 bases from J, with 14 bases between. There are 13 residues in the CDR3. Germline V lookup: CDR1 LNHDA, CDR2 SQIVND (reference sequence). CDR3 sequence (DNA): TGTGCCACCACAGAGCGGTCTTACAATGAGCAGTTCTTC. Translating it yields CATTERSYNEQFF.

The chain couples TRBV6-5 to TRBJ1-1; TRBD1 matches 9 bases. The germline V gene encodes CDR1 MNHEY and CDR2 SVGAGI. The CDR3 is made up of 13 amino acids. The trim removed 5 bases at V and 11 bases at J, leaving 9 bases unmatched. The CDR3 reads CASSPPGQGVAFF. In nucleotides, the CDR3 is TGTGCCAGCAGTCCGCCGGGACAGGGAGTTGCTTTCTTT.

The chain uses TRBV5-1 and TRBJ1-5, with a weak D call TRBD1 (6 bases). Trimming removed 0 bases at V and 6 bases at J, with 10 bases between. CDR1 and CDR2 from the germline V gene are SGHRS and YFSETQ. The CDR3 is 14 residues long. For the CDR3, the DNA is TGCGCCAGCAGCTTGGACAGGGCTGGTCAGCCCCAGCATTTT. It yields the protein CASSLDRAGQPQHF.

The V gene is TRBV14, the J gene TRBJ2-7; 8 bases agree with TRBD1. V was clipped by 3 bases and J by 3 bases; unmatched bases: 4. CDR1 and CDR2 (germline): SGHDN, FVKESK. CDR3 size: 14 residues. CDR3 sequence reads: CASSHRQGLYEQYF. CDR3 sequence (DNA): TGTGCCAGCAGCCATCGACAGGGGCTCTACGAGCAGTACTTC. Based on the CDR3 plus reference TRBV14 and TRBJ2-7, the full variable domain is EAGVTQFPSHSVIEKGQTVTLRCDPISGHDNLYWYRRVMGKEIKFLLHFVKESKQDESGMPNNRFLAERTGGTYSTLKVQPAELEDSGVYFCASSHRQGLYEQYFGPGTRLTVT.

The chain links TRBV3-1 (or the pseudogene TRBV3-2) to TRBJ2-2; TRBD2 aligns across 7 bases. This CDR3 contains 14 residues. Losses at the gene ends were 3 bases for V and 4 bases for J; bases not matched to a gene: 2. Germline V lookup: CDR1 LGHDT, CDR2 YNNKEL (reference sequence). For the CDR3, the DNA is TGTGCCAGCAGCCAGCGGGGGACCACCGGGGAGCTGTTTTTT. As protein: CASSQRGTTGELFF.

The rearrangement joins TRBV5-1 to TRBJ2-3, with TRBD1 as a possible D gene (6 bases). CDR1 and CDR2 (germline): SGHRS, YFSETQ. This CDR3 is built from 15 residues. Between the trimmed V and J ends, which lost 4 bases and 0 bases, there was a span of 12 bases. CDR3 loop: CASSQGGPSTDTQYF. Here the CDR3 DNA reads TGCGCCAGCAGCCAAGGGGGACCTAGCACAGATACGCAGTATTTT.

The chain is built from TRBV7-8 and TRBJ2-4, with TRBD1 matching 7 bases. This CDR3 comprises 13 residues. The V gene's germline CDR1 is SGHVS and CDR2 FQNEAQ. Trimming took 2 bases from V and 6 from J; bases not matched to a gene: 1. CDR3 bases: TGTGCCAGCAGCTTAACAGGGGCAAACATTCAGTACTTC. As protein: CASSLTGANIQYF.

The J gene is TRBJ1-2, the V gene TRBV6-5; maybe TRBD1 (5 bases). The CDR3 has 13 residues. Germline V lookup: CDR1 MNHEY, CDR2 SVGAGI. The V gene lost 6 bases and the J gene lost 8 bases, with 16 bases spanning the gap. CDR3 DNA sequence: TGTGCCAGCAGCCAGATGGGGGGTCGAGGCTACACCTTC. This gives the protein CASSQMGGRGYTF.

This chain links TRBV6-5 with TRBJ1-1, with TRBD1 as a possible D gene (6 bases). This CDR3 is 15 amino acids long. Germline-derived CDR1 and CDR2 are MNHEY and SVGAGI. Deletions cut 2 bases from V and 5 bases from J, with 15 bases between. The CDR3 DNA is TGTGCCAGCAGTTACCCAGGGGCTGGGTGGACTGAAGCTTTCTTT. This translates into CASSYPGAGWTEAFF.

CDR3 residues: CASSGERGSSYNEQFF. DNA for the CDR3: TGCGCCAGCAGTGGTGAGCGGGGGAGCTCCTACAATGAGCAGTTCTTC. V is TRBV10-1 and J is TRBJ2-1; 8 positions agree with TRBD2. The CDR3 has 16 residues. The germline gives CDR1 WNHNN, CDR2 SYGVQD (reference sequence). Germline trimming cut 4 bases from V and 0 bases from J; bases unmatched to any gene: 5.

This clone was detected only a few times. The V and J genes are TRBV4-3 and TRBJ1-2; tentative D call: TRBD1 (5 bases). V lost 3 bases, J lost 5 bases, and 19 bases lay in between. The CDR3 is 16 amino acids. Looked up from germline, CDR1 is LGHNA and CDR2 is YSLEER. This CDR3 reads CASSQSGTGVYYGYTF. For the CDR3, the DNA is TGCGCCAGCAGCCAGAGCGGGACGGGAGTTTATTATGGCTACACCTTC.

The rearrangement links TRBV7-9 to TRBJ1-6; TRBD1 matches 9 bases. Germline CDR1 reads SEHNR; CDR2 reads FQNEAQ (reference sequence). This CDR3 is built from 15 residues. Unmatched junction bases numbered 3, after V lost 5 bases and J lost 4 bases. This chain's CDR3 is CASSPGTGYNSPLHF. The CDR3 DNA reads as TGTGCCAGCAGCCCAGGGACAGGGTATAATTCACCCCTCCACTTT.

Here the CDR3 reads CAISPDSVNGYTF. In DNA form, the CDR3 reads TGTGCCATCAGTCCTGACAGCGTCAATGGCTACACCTTC. The chain recombines TRBV10-3 with TRBJ1-2; D perhaps matches TRBD1 (5 bases). Germline lookup yields CDR1 ENHRY and CDR2 SYGVKD. Trimming stripped 5 bases from V and 6 bases from J, with 13 bases between. This CDR3 comprises 13 residues.